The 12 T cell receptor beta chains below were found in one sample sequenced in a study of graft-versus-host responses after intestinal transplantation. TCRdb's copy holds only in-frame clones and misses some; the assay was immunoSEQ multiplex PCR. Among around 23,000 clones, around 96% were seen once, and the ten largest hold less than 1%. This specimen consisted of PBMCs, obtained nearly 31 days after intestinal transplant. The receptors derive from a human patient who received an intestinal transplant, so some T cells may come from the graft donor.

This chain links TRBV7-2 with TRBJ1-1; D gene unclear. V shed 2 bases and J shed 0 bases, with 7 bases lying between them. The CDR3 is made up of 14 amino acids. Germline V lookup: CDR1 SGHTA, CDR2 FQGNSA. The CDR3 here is CASSLFGVNTEAFF. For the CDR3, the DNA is TGTGCCAGCAGCTTATTTGGGGTGAACACTGAAGCTTTCTTT.

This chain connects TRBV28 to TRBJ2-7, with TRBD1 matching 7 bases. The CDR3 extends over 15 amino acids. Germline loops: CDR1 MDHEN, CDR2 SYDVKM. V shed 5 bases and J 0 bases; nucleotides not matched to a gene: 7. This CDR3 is CASSPRTGPSYEQYF. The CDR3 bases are TGTGCCAGCAGTCCTAGGACAGGTCCCTCCTACGAGCAGTACTTC.

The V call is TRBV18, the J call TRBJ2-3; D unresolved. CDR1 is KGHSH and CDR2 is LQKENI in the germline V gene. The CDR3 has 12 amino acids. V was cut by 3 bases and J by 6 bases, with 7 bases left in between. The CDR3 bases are TGTGCCAGCTCACCTGTCGGGGATACGCAGTATTTT. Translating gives CASSPVGDTQYF.

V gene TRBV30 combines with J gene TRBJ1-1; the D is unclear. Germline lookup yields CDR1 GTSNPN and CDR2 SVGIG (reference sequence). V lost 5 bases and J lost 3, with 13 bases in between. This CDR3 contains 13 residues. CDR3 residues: CAWSWAVDTEAFF. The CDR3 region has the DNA TGTGCCTGGTCCTGGGCAGTGGACACTGAAGCTTTCTTT. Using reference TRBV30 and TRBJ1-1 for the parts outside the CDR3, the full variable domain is SQTIHQWPATLVQPVGSPLSLECTVEGTSNPNLYWYRQAAGRGLQLLFYSVGIGQISSEVPQNLSASRPQDRQFILSSKKLLLSDSGFYLCAWSWAVDTEAFFGQGTRLTVV.

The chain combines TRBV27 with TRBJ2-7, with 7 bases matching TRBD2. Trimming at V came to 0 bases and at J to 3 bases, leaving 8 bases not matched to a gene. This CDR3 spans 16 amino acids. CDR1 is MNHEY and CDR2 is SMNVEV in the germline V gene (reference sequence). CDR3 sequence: CASSLSTSEGFYEQYF. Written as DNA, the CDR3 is TGTGCCAGCAGTTTATCTACTAGCGAGGGGTTCTACGAGCAGTACTTC.

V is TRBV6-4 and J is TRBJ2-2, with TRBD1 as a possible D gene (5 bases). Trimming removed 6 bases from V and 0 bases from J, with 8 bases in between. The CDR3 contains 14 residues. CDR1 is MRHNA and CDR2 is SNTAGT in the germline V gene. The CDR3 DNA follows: TGTGCCAGCAGCCGACAGACGAACACCGGGGAGCTGTTTTTT. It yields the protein CASSRQTNTGELFF.

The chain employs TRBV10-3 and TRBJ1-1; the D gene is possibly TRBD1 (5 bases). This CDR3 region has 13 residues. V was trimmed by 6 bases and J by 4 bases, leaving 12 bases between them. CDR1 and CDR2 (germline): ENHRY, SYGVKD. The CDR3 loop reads CAIRTGEGTEAFF. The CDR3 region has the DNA TGTGCCATCAGGACGGGGGAAGGCACTGAAGCTTTCTTT.

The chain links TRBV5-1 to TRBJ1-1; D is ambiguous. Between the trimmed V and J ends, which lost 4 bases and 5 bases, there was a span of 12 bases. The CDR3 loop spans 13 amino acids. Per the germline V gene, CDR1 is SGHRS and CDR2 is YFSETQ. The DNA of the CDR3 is TGCGCCAGCAGCCCCTCCTTGGGTACTGAAGCTTTCTTT. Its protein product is CASSPSLGTEAFF.

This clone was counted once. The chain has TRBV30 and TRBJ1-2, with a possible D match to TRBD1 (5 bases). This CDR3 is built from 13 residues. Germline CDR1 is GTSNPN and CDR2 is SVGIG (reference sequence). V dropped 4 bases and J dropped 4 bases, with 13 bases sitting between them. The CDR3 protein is CAWTAGVGYGYTF. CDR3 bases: TGTGCCTGGACCGCGGGGGTTGGCTATGGCTACACCTTC.

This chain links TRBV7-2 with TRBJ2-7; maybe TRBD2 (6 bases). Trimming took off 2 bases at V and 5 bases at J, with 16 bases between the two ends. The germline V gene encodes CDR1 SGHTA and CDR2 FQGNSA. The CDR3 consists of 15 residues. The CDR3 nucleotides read TGTGCCAGCAGCTTAAGCCGCCAGGACTACGACGAGCAGTACTTC. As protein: CASSLSRQDYDEQYF.

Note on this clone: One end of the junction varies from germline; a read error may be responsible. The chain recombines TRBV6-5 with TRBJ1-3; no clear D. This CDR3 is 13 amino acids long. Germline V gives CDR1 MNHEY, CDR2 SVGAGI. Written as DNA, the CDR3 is TGCACTTCGCTATCGGGCTCTGGAAACACCATATATTTT. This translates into CTSLSGSGNTIYF.

The CDR3 bases are TGTGCCAGCAGCTTGCAGAGGACAGGGACCACCGGGGAGCTGTTTTTT. It codes for CASSLQRTGTTGELFF. This sequence joins TRBV5-4 and TRBJ2-2; 8 nucleotides line up with TRBD1. With 1 base clipped from V and 4 bases from J, the junction kept 6 bases outside the gene matches. In germline, CDR1 is SGHNT, CDR2 YYREEE (reference sequence). The CDR3 is made up of 16 amino acids.